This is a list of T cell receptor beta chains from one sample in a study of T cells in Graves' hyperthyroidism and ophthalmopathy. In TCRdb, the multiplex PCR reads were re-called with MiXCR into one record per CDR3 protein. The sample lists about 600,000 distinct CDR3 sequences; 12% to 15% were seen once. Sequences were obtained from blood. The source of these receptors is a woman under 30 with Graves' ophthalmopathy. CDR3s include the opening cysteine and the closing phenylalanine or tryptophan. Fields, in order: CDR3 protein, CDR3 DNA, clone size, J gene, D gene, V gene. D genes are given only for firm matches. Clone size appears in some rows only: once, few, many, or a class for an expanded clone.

CDR3 protein: CSVGRPAYNEQFF
CDR3 DNA: TGCAGCGTTGGTCGGCCCGCCTACAATGAGCAGTTCTTC
clone size: many
J gene: TRBJ2-1
D gene: NA
V gene: TRBV29-1

CDR3 protein: CASSGPMGLAGYETQYF
CDR3 DNA: TGTGCCAGCAGCGGCCCGATGGGACTAGCGGGATACGAGACCCAGTACTTC
clone size: many
J gene: TRBJ2-5
D gene: TRBD2
V gene: TRBV9

CDR3 protein: CASSLARLAGAYEQYF
CDR3 DNA: TGTGCCAGCAGCTTAGCGCGACTAGCGGGAGCCTACGAGCAGTACTTC
clone size: many
J gene: TRBJ2-7
D gene: TRBD2
V gene: TRBV7-8

CDR3 protein: CSARDPGAGGSDTGELFF
CDR3 DNA: TGCAGTGCTAGAGATCCGGGAGCGGGAGGATCGGACACCGGGGAGCTGTTTTTT
clone size: NA
J gene: TRBJ2-2
D gene: TRBD2
V gene: TRBV20-1

CDR3 protein: CASSLGDDEQYF
CDR3 DNA: TGTGCCAGCAGCTTAGGGGACGACGAGCAGTACTTC
clone size: NA
J gene: TRBJ2-7
D gene: NA
V gene: TRBV7-6

CDR3 protein: CASSLQGEANYGYTF
CDR3 DNA: TGTGCCAGCAGCCTACAGGGGGAAGCTAACTATGGCTACACCTTC
clone size: few
J gene: TRBJ1-2
D gene: TRBD1
V gene: TRBV13

CDR3 protein: CSAKAREGQETQYF
CDR3 DNA: TGCAGTGCTAAGGCCCGGGAGGGCCAAGAGACCCAGTACTTC
clone size: few
J gene: TRBJ2-5
D gene: TRBD2
V gene: TRBV20-1

CDR3 protein: CASGTSGSRAGELFF
CDR3 DNA: TGTGCCAGCGGCACTAGCGGGAGTCGTGCCGGGGAGCTGTTTTTT
clone size: NA
J gene: TRBJ2-2
D gene: TRBD2
V gene: TRBV28

CDR3 protein: CASSVLGPQYNEQFF
CDR3 DNA: TGTGCCAGCAGTGTGCTAGGACCGCAATACAATGAGCAGTTCTTC
clone size: many
J gene: TRBJ2-1
D gene: NA
V gene: TRBV27

CDR3 protein: CASSEQGQGLLNQPQHF
CDR3 DNA: TGTGCCAGCAGTGAACAGGGACAGGGGCTCCTGAATCAGCCCCAGCATTTT
clone size: few
J gene: TRBJ1-5
D gene: TRBD1
V gene: TRBV6-1

CDR3 protein: CASSLGPGHPSSIYQETQYF
CDR3 DNA: TGTGCCAGCAGCTTGGGACCGGGCCACCCTTCCAGTATTTACCAAGAGACCCAGTACTTC
clone size: NA
J gene: TRBJ2-5
D gene: NA
V gene: TRBV5-8

CDR3 protein: CASSLPMQAGYTF
CDR3 DNA: TGTGCCAGCAGCTTACCCATGCAGGCAGGCTACACCTTC
clone size: many
J gene: TRBJ1-2
D gene: NA
V gene: TRBV7-2

CDR3 protein: CASSGADMNTGELFF
CDR3 DNA: TGTGCCAGCAGCGGAGCGGATATGAACACCGGGGAGCTGTTTTTT
clone size: many
J gene: TRBJ2-2
D gene: NA
V gene: TRBV12-3/TRBV12-4

CDR3 protein: CASTDYSDGNYGYTF
CDR3 DNA: TGTGCCAGCACCGACTACTCGGACGGAAACTATGGCTACACCTTC
clone size: few
J gene: TRBJ1-2
D gene: NA
V gene: TRBV6-2/TRBV6-3

CDR3 protein: CSVAPGPDTEAFF
CDR3 DNA: TGCAGCGTTGCTCCAGGACCTGACACTGAAGCTTTCTTT
clone size: many
J gene: TRBJ1-1
D gene: NA
V gene: TRBV29-1

CDR3 protein: CASSSAGTGGYTF
CDR3 DNA: TGTGCCAGCAGTTCAGCCGGGACAGGGGGCTACACCTTC
clone size: many
J gene: TRBJ1-2
D gene: TRBD1
V gene: TRBV28

CDR3 protein: CASSRRGPRTDTQYF
CDR3 DNA: TGTGCCAGCAGCCGCCGTGGGCCCCGCACAGATACGCAGTATTTT
clone size: many
J gene: TRBJ2-3
D gene: NA
V gene: TRBV7-2

CDR3 protein: CASSSPQGDTEAFF
CDR3 DNA: TGTGCCAGCAGCTCCCCACAGGGGGACACTGAAGCTTTCTTT
clone size: few
J gene: TRBJ1-1
D gene: TRBD1
V gene: TRBV7-9